The 10 T cell receptor beta chains reported below all come from one sample, sequenced in a study of T-cell reconstitution after alpha-beta-depleted transplantation in children. A library of TCRbeta sequences, prepared with unique molecular identifiers, was generated. TCRdb reanalysed the PCR reads using MiXCR and keeps one entry per CDR3 protein. The sample lists fewer than 700,000 distinct CDR3 sequences, about 23% occurring once. Sequences were derived from PBMCs, mostly from graft donor cells, sampled 360 days after TCRalphabeta/CD19-depleted stem cell transplant. The receptors here all came from a boy less than two years old who had a stem cell transplant for acute myeloid leukemia, so the T cells may come from the graft donor.

This clonotype was seen more than once but under ten times. This sequence joins TRBV20-1 and TRBJ1-2; 7 bases fit TRBD1. J lost 0 bases, V lost 2 bases, and 9 bases had no gene match. CDR1 is DFQATT, CDR2 SNEGSKA, per germline (reference sequence). The length of the CDR3 is 16 residues. For the CDR3, the DNA is TGCAGTGCTAGAATTTTCGGACAGGAATCTAACTATGGCTACACCTTC. Translating gives CSARIFGQESNYGYTF.

This clonotype has more than one count but fewer than ten. J is TRBJ2-5 and V is TRBV5-6, with 9 nucleotides matching TRBD2. Germline lookup yields CDR1 SGHDT and CDR2 YYEEEE. V lost 3 bases, J lost 2 bases, and 8 bases stayed unmatched. The CDR3 is made up of 16 amino acids. The CDR3 DNA reads TGTGCCAGCAGCTCGCGACTCGGACTAGCGCAAGAGACCCAGTACTTC. Its translation is CASSSRLGLAQETQYF. Full variable domain (missing parts from reference TRBV5-6 and TRBJ2-5): DAGVTQSPTHLIKTRGQQVTLRCSPKSGHDTVSWYQQALGQGPQFIFQYYEEEERQRGNFPDRFSGHQFPNYSSELNVNALLLGDSALYLCASSSRLGLAQETQYFGPGTRLLVL.

This clonotype came up a few times. One end of the junction is discordant with germline, which a read error may explain. V is TRBV12-3 or TRBV12-4 and J is TRBJ1-1; D not resolved. This CDR3 comprises 13 residues. For the CDR3, the DNA is TGTGCCAGCAGCTTAGCGGGTTCATCTGAAGCTTTCTTT. Its protein product is CASSLAGSSEAFF.

V is TRBV4-3 and J is TRBJ1-4; D unclear. The CDR3 runs 15 residues. Germline V gives CDR1 LGHNA, CDR2 YSLEER. V was trimmed by 0 bases and J by 0 bases, leaving 5 bases between them. This CDR3 reads CASSQDTATNEKLFF. Written as DNA, the CDR3 is TGCGCCAGCAGCCAAGATACCGCAACTAATGAAAAACTGTTTTTT.

This sequence joins TRBV15 and TRBJ2-5, with 12 bases aligning to TRBD1. Germline V gives CDR1 LNHNV, CDR2 YYDKDF (reference sequence). The CDR3 length is 17 residues. The junction had 4 bases not matched to a gene; V was cut back by 1 base and J by 1 base. In nucleotides, the CDR3 is TGTGCCACCAGCAGAGGATTGGGACAGGGGGCCCAAGAGACCCAGTACTTC. It translates to CATSRGLGQGAQETQYF.

This clonotype came up many times. The V and J genes are TRBV10-3 and TRBJ2-2, with D possibly TRBD1 on 5 matching bases. Germline V gives CDR1 ENHRY, CDR2 SYGVKD. The germline V and J ends were trimmed by 5 bases and 6 bases, with 16 bases remaining between them. The CDR3 loop spans 15 amino acids. CDR3: CAISPGSGAPGELFF. The CDR3 DNA reads as TGTGCCATCAGTCCAGGGTCCGGCGCCCCCGGGGAGCTGTTTTTT.

The CDR3 region is CSVGVAGEQFF. The CDR3 bases are TGCAGCGTCGGGGTGGCAGGCGAGCAGTTCTTC. The V gene is TRBV20-1, the J gene TRBJ2-1, with D possibly matching TRBD2 (5 bases). This CDR3 is built from 11 residues. In germline, CDR1 is DFQATT, CDR2 SNEGSKA (reference sequence).

This clonotype was detected many times. The chain carries TRBV5-1 and TRBJ2-3; 13 positions match TRBD2. Germline-derived CDR1 and CDR2 are SGHRS and YFSETQ. V lost 4 bases to trimming and J lost 0 bases; unmatched junction nucleotides: 8. The CDR3 spans 18 residues. This CDR3 is CASSVGLAGPLSTDTQYF. In DNA form, the CDR3 reads TGCGCCAGCAGCGTGGGACTAGCGGGACCATTAAGCACAGATACGCAGTATTTT.

The J gene is TRBJ2-5, the V gene TRBV20-1; 7 nucleotides align to TRBD2. Germline V gene lookup returns CDR1 DFQATT and CDR2 SNEGSKA (reference sequence). This CDR3 region has 14 residues. V lost 3 bases to trimming and J lost 4 bases; unmatched junction nucleotides: 8. CDR3 nucleotide sequence: TGCAGTGCTAGGATTGCGACTAGCATAGAGACCCAGTACTTC. Its translation is CSARIATSIETQYF.

V usage is TRBV7-2 and J usage is TRBJ2-7; 7 nucleotides match TRBD1. Germline CDR1 SGHTA, CDR2 FQGNSA. The V gene end was trimmed by 3 bases and the J gene end by 4 bases; junction bases not matched to a gene: 9. The CDR3 covers 15 residues. The CDR3: CASSFPRKGAYEQYV. The CDR3 nucleotides read TGTGCCAGCAGCTTTCCCAGGAAGGGGGCATACGAGCAGTACGTC.